This T cell receptor (beta chain) was sequenced in a study of post-analysis software for immune sequencing data. At the level of the study: Patients with relapsing-remitting, secondary progressive and progressive-relapsing multiple sclerosis courses were all represented. Regarding the study as a whole: Controls showed significantly higher normalized Chao1 diversity than did multiple sclerosis patients. With TRBV5-6, TRBV5-1 and TRBV20-1 included, about five TRBV segments were more frequent in patients than in controls. Same-batch samples co-clustered strongly by F measure.

Libraries were made from TCR beta cDNA, and they carried unique molecular identifiers. One entry per CDR3 protein results from TCRdb running MiXCR on the PCR reads. The sample has fewer than 600,000 distinct CDR3 sequences, nearly 45% seen once. Germline values: CDR1 DFQATT, CDR2 SNEGSKA (reference sequence). V was trimmed by 1 base and J by 2 bases, leaving 18 bases between them. The CDR3 is made up of 17 amino acids. Details on this clonotype: Its antigen remains unidentified.

The sequence was obtained from a girl aged 10 to 17 with multiple sclerosis. Sequences were obtained from blood. The chain has TRBV20-1 and TRBJ1-5, with D possibly TRBD1 on 6 matching bases. DNA for the CDR3: TGCAGTGCTAGAGCAAATTGGGGGGCGGGGGGCAATCAGCCCCAGCATTTT. It codes for CSARANWGAGGNQPQHF.